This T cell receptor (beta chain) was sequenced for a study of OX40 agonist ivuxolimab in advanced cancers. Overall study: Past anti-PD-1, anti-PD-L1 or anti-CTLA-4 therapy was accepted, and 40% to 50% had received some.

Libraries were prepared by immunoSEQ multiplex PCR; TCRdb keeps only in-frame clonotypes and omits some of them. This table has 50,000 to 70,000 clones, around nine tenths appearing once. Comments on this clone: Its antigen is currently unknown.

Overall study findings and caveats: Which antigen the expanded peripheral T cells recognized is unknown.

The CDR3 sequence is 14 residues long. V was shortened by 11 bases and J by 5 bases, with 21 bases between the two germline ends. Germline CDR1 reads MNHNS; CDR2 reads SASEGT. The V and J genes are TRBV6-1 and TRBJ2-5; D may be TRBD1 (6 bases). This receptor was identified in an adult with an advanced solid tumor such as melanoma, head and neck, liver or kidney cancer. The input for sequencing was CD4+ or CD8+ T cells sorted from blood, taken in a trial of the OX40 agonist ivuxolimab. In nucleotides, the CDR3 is TGTGCCGGGTCAGGGGCGGATTCTGGGGAGACCCAGTACTTC. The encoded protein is CAGSGADSGETQYF.